This TCR beta chain originates from a study of blood T cell repertoires in COVID-19. Original data processing: Quantification of nucleated cells was approximated via reference gene primer amplification. This table comes from immunoSEQ multiplex PCR, and its TCRdb copy is limited to in-frame clones, with some not included. Clonal size and the V and J genes are those of that table, whereas D and trimming came from the DNA. The sample carries more than 300,000 clones, 75% to 90% recorded once. The CDR3 is 12 amino acids. In germline, CDR1 is SGHAT, CDR2 FQNNGV. Trimming left V 1 base short and J 6 bases short, with 6 bases between.

Material: peripheral blood. This clonotype was sampled from a woman between 50 and 59 years old with COVID-19, enrolled during active disease. This sequence joins TRBV11-2 and TRBJ1-2, with D perhaps matching TRBD1 (5 bases). CDR3 sequence: CASSLGGDGYTF. The CDR3 DNA follows: TGTGCCAGCAGCTTAGGGGGCGATGGCTACACCTTC.